This T cell receptor (beta chain) was captured in a study of cytomegalovirus exposure and HLA in healthy donors. Trimming took off 1 base at V and 8 bases at J, with 17 bases between the two ends. The germline CDR1 and CDR2 sequences are SGHTA and FQGNSA. The CDR3 is made up of 15 amino acids. This PCR relied on a set of 60 Vbeta primers and 13 Jbeta primers. TCRdb's table, derived via immunoSEQ multiplex PCR, lists solely in-frame clones and lacks some. The sample lists about 170,000 clones, roughly 80% occurring once. The TCR was taken from a male donor in good health and CMV-seronegative. The rearrangement links TRBV7-2 to TRBJ1-2; no reliable D call. Sample: PBMCs. CDR3 sequence reads: CASSLVPYSSSGYTF. The CDR3 DNA reads as TGTGCCAGCAGCTTAGTGCCATATTCGTCGAGCGGCTACACCTTC.